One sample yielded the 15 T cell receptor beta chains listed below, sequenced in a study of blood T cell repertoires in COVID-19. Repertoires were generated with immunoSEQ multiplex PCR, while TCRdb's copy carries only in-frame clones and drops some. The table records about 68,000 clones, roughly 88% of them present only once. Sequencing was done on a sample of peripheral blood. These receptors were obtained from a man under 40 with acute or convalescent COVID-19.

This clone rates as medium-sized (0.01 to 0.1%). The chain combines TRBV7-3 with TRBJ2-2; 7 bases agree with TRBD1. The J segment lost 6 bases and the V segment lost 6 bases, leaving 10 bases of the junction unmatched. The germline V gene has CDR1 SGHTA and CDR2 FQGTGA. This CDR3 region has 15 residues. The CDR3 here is CASSPGTADPGELFF. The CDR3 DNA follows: TGTGCCAGCAGTCCCGGGACAGCCGATCCCGGGGAGCTGTTTTTT.

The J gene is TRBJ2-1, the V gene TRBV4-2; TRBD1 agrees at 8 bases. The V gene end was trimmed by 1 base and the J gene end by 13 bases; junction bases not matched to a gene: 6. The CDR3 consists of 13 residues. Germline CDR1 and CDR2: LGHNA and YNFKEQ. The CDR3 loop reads CASSQVGQDLQFF. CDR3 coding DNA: TGTGCCAGCAGCCAAGTGGGACAGGACTTACAGTTCTTC.

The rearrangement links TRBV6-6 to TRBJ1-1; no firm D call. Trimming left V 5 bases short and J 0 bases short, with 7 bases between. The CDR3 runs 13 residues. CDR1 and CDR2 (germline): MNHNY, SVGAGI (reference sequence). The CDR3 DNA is TGTGCCAGCAGTGGATACATGAACACTGAAGCTTTCTTT. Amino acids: CASSGYMNTEAFF.

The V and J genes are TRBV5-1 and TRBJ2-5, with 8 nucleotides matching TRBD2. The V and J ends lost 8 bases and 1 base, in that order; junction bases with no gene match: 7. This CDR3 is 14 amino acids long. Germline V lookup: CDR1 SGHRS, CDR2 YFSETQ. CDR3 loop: CARNRTSSQETQYF. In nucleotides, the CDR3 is TGCGCCAGGAATCGGACTAGCAGCCAAGAGACCCAGTACTTC.

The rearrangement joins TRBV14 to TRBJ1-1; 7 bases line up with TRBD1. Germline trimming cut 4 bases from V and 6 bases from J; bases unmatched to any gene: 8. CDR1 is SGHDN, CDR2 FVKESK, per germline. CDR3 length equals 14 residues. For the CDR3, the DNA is TGTGCCAGCAGCCGGGCCTGGGGACAGCCTGAAGCTTTCTTT. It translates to CASSRAWGQPEAFF.

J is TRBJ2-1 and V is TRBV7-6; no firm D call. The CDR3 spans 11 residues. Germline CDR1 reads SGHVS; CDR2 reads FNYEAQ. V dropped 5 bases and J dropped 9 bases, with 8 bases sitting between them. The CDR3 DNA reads TGTGCCAGCAGCCCCCTAGGTGAGCAGTTCTTC. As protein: CASSPLGEQFF.

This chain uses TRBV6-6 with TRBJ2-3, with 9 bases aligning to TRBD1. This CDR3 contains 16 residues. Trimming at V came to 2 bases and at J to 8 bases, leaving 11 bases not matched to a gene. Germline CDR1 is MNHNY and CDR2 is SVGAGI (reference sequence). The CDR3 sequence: CASSYGGTGIAFTQYF. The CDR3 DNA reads TGTGCCAGCAGTTACGGCGGGACAGGGATTGCTTTTACGCAGTATTTT.

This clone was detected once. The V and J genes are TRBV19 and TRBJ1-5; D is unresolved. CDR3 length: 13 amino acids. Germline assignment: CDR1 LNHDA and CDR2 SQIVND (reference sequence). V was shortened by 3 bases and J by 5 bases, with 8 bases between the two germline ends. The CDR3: CASSIPGYQPQHF. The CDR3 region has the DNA TGTGCCAGTAGTATTCCGGGGTATCAGCCCCAGCATTTT.

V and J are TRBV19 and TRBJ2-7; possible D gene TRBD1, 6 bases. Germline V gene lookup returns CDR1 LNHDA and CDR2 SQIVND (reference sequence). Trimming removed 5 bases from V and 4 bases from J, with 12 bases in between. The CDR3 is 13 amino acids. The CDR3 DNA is TGTGCCAGTAGTCCAGGGGAGCGGTACGAGCAGTACTTC. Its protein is CASSPGERYEQYF.

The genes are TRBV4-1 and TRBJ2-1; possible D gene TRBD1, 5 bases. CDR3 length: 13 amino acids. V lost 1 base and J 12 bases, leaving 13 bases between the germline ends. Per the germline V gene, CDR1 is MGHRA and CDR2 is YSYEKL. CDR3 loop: CASSQAFDSGQFF. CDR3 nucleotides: TGCGCCAGCAGCCAAGCATTCGACAGTGGGCAGTTCTTC.

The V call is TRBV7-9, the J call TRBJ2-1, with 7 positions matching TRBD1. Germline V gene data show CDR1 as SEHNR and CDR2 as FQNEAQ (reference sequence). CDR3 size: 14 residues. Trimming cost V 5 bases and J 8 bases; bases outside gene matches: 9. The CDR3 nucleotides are TGTGCCAGCAGCCTAGTGACAGGGCTCGATGAGCAGTTCTTC. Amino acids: CASSLVTGLDEQFF.

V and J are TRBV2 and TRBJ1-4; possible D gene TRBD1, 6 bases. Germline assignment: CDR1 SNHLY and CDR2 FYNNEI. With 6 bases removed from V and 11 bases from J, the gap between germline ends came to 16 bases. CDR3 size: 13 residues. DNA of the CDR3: TGTGCCAGCAGCGGACAGTTGGGGGTGAAACTGTTTTTT. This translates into CASSGQLGVKLFF.

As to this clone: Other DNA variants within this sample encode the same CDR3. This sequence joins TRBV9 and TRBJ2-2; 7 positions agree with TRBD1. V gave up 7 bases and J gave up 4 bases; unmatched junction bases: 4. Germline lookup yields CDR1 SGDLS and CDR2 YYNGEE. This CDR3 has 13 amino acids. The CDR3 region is CASSAGGTGELFF. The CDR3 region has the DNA TGTGCCAGCTCAGCAGGGGGCACCGGGGAGCTGTTTTTT. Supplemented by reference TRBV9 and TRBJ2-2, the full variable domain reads DSGVTQTPKHLITATGQRVTLRCSPRSGDLSVYWYQQSLDQGLQFLIQYYNGEERAKGNILERFSAQQFPDLHSELNLSSLELGDSALYFCASSAGGTGELFFGEGSRLTVL.

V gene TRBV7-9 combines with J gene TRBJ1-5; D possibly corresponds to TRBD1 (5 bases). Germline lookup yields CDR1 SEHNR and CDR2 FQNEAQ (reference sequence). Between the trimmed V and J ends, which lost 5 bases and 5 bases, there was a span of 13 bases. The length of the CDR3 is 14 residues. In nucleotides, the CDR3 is TGTGCCAGCAGCAAACAGGCGGTCGATCAGCCCCAGCATTTT. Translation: CASSKQAVDQPQHF.

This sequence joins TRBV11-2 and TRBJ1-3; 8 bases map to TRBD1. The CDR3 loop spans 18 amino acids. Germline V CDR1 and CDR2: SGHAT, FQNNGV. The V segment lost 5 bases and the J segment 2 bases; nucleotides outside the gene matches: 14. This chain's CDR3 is CASSPELGIQGAGNTIYF. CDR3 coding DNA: TGTGCCAGCAGCCCGGAGTTAGGGATACAGGGGGCTGGAAACACCATATATTTT.